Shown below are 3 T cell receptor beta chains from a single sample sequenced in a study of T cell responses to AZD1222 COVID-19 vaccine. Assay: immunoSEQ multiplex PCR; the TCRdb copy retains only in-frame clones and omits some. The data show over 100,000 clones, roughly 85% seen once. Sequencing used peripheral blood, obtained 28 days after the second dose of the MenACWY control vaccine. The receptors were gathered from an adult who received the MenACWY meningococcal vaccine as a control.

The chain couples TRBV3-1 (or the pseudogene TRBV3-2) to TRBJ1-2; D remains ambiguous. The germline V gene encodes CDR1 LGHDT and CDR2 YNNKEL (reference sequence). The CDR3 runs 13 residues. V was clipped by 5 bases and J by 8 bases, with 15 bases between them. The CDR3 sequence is CASSSRIGRGYTF. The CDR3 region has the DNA TGTGCCAGCAGCTCACGGATAGGAAGGGGCTACACCTTC.

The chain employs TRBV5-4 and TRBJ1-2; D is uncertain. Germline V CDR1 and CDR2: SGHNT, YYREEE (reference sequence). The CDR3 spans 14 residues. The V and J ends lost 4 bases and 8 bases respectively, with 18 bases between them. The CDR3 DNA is TGTGCCAGCAGCCCCCCGGATGTAGGGCTGGGCTACACCTTC. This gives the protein CASSPPDVGLGYTF.

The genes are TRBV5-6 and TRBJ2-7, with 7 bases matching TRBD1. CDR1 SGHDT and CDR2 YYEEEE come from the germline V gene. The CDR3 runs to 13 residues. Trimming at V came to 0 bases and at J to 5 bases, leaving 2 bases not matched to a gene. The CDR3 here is CASSLVDRDEQYF. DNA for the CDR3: TGTGCCAGCAGCTTGGTCGACAGGGACGAGCAGTACTTC.